This T cell receptor beta chain was retrieved from a study of cytomegalovirus exposure and HLA in healthy donors. Study summary: For the roughly 400 genotyped donors, approximately 83% fell within the Caucasian-associated ancestry cluster.

CDR3 length equals 15 residues. Germline V CDR1 and CDR2: MNHEY, SMNVEV (reference sequence). V gave up 7 bases and J gave up 5 bases; unmatched junction bases: 12. This clone has a handful of counts. What it binds is not known. Study results and limitations: The authors later found most CMV-associated TCR beta chains appeared HLA-restricted. In a later analysis, an Asian-associated ancestry cluster reportedly showed fewer N-insertions than the approximately 620-donor mean. In a later analysis, common viral pathogens appeared linked to several of the most significant clusters.

The primer mix had 60 Vbeta and 13 Jbeta primers. Sequenced by immunoSEQ multiplex PCR; TCRdb stores in-frame clones only, minus some. Among just over 150,000 clones listed, about 79% were seen once. This clonotype was obtained from a woman aged 45-59 years in good health and CMV-seropositive. The sequencing input was PBMCs. The rearrangement joins TRBV27 to TRBJ1-2; TRBD1 matches 8 bases. This CDR3 reads CASKQPTGEKYGYTF. The DNA for the CDR3 is TGTGCCAGCAAACAACCGACAGGGGAAAAATATGGCTACACCTTC.